Listed below are T cell receptor beta chains from one sample, sequenced in a study of T cell responses to AZD1222 COVID-19 vaccine. Only in-frame clones appear in the TCRdb table, and some are missing; sequencing was by immunoSEQ multiplex PCR. In the table there are 150,000 or so clones, 89% of which are singletons. The specimen was peripheral blood, collected on day 0 of AZD1222 vaccination. These TCRs come from an adult in good health. CDR3s include the opening cysteine and the closing phenylalanine or tryptophan. Fields, in order: clone size, V gene, J gene, D gene, CDR3 protein, CDR3 DNA. The D gene is left open where the match is weak. Clone sizes are given selectively: once, few, many, or a class where the clone is expanded.

-	TRBV5-1	TRBJ1-2	TRBD1	CASSSAGTAYGYTF	TGCGCCAGCAGCTCGGCCGGGACAGCCTATGGCTACACCTTC
-	TRBV7-2	TRBJ1-1	-	CASSLVGGRMMTEAFF	TGTGCCAGCAGCTTAGTTGGGGGGCGAATGATGACTGAAGCTTTCTTT
-	TRBV18	TRBJ1-4	-	CASSPNRGTNEKLFF	TGTGCCAGCTCACCTAATCGGGGGACTAATGAAAAACTGTTTTTT
-	TRBV24-1	TRBJ2-3	-	CATRRGISADTQYF	TGTGCCACCAGACGCGGGATTAGTGCAGATACGCAGTATTTT
-	TRBV11-2	TRBJ2-1	-	CASSLLDTFFRNEQFF	TGTGCCAGCAGCTTACTCGACACCTTTTTTAGAAATGAGCAGTTCTTC
-	TRBV20-1	TRBJ1-1	-	CSANRGTEAFF	TGCAGTGCGAATAGGGGGACTGAAGCTTTCTTT
-	TRBV5-1	TRBJ2-3	-	CASSLGPSGDTQYF	TGCGCCAGCAGCTTAGGACCGAGCGGAGATACGCAGTATTTT
-	TRBV5-6	TRBJ1-1	TRBD1	CASSLELTGANTEAFF	TGTGCCAGCAGCTTGGAACTGACAGGGGCGAACACTGAAGCTTTCTTT
-	TRBV12-3/TRBV12-4	TRBJ2-1	-	CASSWTDNEQFF	TGTGCCAGCAGTTGGACAGACAATGAGCAGTTCTTC
-	TRBV6-6	TRBJ1-5	-	CASSYSGGPQHF	TGTGCCAGCAGTTACTCCGGAGGTCCCCAGCATTTT
-	TRBV28	TRBJ1-6	TRBD1	CASSPGQGSSPLHF	TGTGCCAGCAGTCCGGGACAGGGGAGTTCACCCCTCCACTTT
-	TRBV4-3	TRBJ1-4	-	CASSQAGVYRAGEKLFF	TGCGCCAGCAGCCAAGCCGGAGTTTATAGGGCGGGGGAAAAACTGTTTTTT
-	TRBV7-2	TRBJ1-1	-	CASSFWTAMNTEAFF	TGTGCCAGCAGCTTCTGGACGGCAATGAACACTGAAGCTTTCTTT
once	TRBV6-5	TRBJ1-2	TRBD1	CASRAPGTAYGYTF	TGTGCCAGCAGGGCTCCCGGGACAGCCTATGGCTACACCTTC
few	TRBV9	TRBJ2-2	-	CASSVGHINTGELFF	TGTGCCAGCAGCGTAGGGCACATTAACACCGGGGAGCTGTTTTTT
-	TRBV12-3/TRBV12-4	TRBJ2-5	-	CASGGGPRETQYF	TGTGCCAGTGGGGGGGGGCCCCGAGAGACCCAGTACTTC
-	TRBV5-1	TRBJ2-5	-	CASSLVGGGKETQYF	TGCGCCAGCAGCTTGGTTGGAGGGGGCAAAGAGACCCAGTACTTC
once	TRBV15	TRBJ2-2	-	CATSRGSNTGELFF	TGTGCCACCAGCAGGGGGTCGAACACCGGGGAGCTGTTTTTT
-	TRBV11-2	TRBJ2-5	TRBD2	CASSSGLAGARGGETQYF	TGTGCCAGCAGCTCGGGACTAGCGGGAGCGCGCGGTGGAGAGACCCAGTACTTC
-	TRBV14	TRBJ1-1	TRBD1	CASSQDGGTGWTEAFF	TGTGCCAGCAGCCAAGACGGCGGGACAGGGTGGACTGAAGCTTTCTTT
-	TRBV5-4	TRBJ1-5	-	CASRYWGGNQPQHF	TGTGCCAGCAGATATTGGGGGGGCAATCAGCCCCAGCATTTT
-	TRBV9	TRBJ2-5	-	CASSKKGGETQYF	TGTGCCAGCAGTAAAAAGGGCGGGGAGACCCAGTACTTC
-	TRBV9	TRBJ2-3	TRBD2	CASSVELAGRPDTQYF	TGTGCCAGCAGCGTAGAACTAGCGGGACGCCCAGATACGCAGTATTTT
-	TRBV30	TRBJ1-4	TRBD1	CAWSQGQPNEKLFF	TGTGCCTGGAGTCAGGGACAGCCTAATGAAAAACTGTTTTTT
-	TRBV11-2	TRBJ2-3	TRBD2	CASSPHTSGSPDTQYF	TGTGCCAGCAGCCCGCACACTAGCGGGAGTCCAGATACGCAGTATTTT
few	TRBV7-9	TRBJ1-6	TRBD1	CASSSRTGSSPLHF	TGTGCCAGCAGCTCCCGGACAGGGAGCTCACCCCTCCACTTT
-	TRBV28	TRBJ2-2	TRBD1	CAIMDRALSNTGELFF	TGTGCCATAATGGACAGGGCCCTATCGAACACCGGGGAGCTGTTTTTT
-	TRBV5-1	TRBJ2-2	TRBD2	CASSLAGVNTGELFF	TGCGCCAGCAGCCTAGCGGGGGTGAACACCGGGGAGCTGTTTTTT